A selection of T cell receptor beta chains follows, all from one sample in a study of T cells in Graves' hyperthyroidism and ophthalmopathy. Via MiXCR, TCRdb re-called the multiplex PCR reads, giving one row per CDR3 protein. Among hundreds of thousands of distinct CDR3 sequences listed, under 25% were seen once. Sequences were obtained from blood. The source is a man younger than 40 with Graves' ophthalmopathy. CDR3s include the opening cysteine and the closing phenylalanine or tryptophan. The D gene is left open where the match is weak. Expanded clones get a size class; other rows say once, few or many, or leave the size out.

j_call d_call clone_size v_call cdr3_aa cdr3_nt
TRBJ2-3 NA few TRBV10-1 CASSERLRDTQYF TGCGCCAGCAGTGAAAGATTAAGAGATACGCAGTATTTT
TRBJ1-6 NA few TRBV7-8 CASSLRGRAPLHF TGTGCCAGCAGCTTAAGGGGTAGGGCACCCCTCCACTTT
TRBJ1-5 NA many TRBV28 CASNQGKIQPQHF TGTGCCAGCAATCAGGGGAAAATTCAGCCCCAGCATTTT
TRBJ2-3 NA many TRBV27 CASSLSGGTLGTDTQYF TGTGCCAGCAGTTTATCGGGTGGGACCCTTGGCACAGATACGCAGTATTTT
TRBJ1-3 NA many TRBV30 CAWSPPGAGNTIYF TGTGCCTGGAGTCCCCCCGGGGCTGGAAACACCATATATTTT
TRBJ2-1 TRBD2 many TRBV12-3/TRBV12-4 CASRSPGGGNEQFF TGTGCCAGCAGGTCTCCGGGAGGTGGAAATGAGCAGTTCTTC
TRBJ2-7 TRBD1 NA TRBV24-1 CATSDPGTGSDEQYF TGTGCCACCAGTGATCCAGGGACAGGGAGCGACGAGCAGTACTTC
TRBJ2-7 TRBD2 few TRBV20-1 CSARDPLAGGSYEQYF TGCAGTGCTAGAGATCCGCTAGCGGGAGGGTCCTACGAGCAGTACTTC
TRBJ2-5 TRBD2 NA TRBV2 CASSPGTSGPGETQYF TGTGCCAGCAGTCCGGGGACTAGCGGCCCCGGGGAGACCCAGTACTTC
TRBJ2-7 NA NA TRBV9 CASSPGPTPYEQYF TGTGCCAGCAGCCCGGGTCCTACTCCTTACGAGCAGTACTTC
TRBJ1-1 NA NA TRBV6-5 CASSYSDKGRGAFF TGTGCCAGCAGTTACAGTGACAAGGGGCGCGGAGCTTTCTTT
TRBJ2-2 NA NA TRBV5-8 CASSLTGRNTGELFF TGTGCCAGCAGCTTGACAGGGAGGAACACCGGGGAGCTGTTTTTT
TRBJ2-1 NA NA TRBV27 CASSATVFNEQFF TGTGCCAGCAGCGCGACTGTTTTCAATGAGCAGTTCTTC
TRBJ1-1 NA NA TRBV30 CAWSLHYNTEAFF TGTGCCTGGAGTCTGCACTATAACACTGAAGCTTTCTTT
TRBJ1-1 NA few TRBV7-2 CASSFVSSGTEAFF TGTGCCAGCAGCTTCGTTAGTTCAGGCACTGAAGCTTTCTTT
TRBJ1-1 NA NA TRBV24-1 CATSDTGAEAFF TGTGCCACCAGTGACACCGGGGCGGAAGCTTTCTTT
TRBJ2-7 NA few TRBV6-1 CASSGVNYEQYF TGTGCCAGCAGTGGGGTCAACTACGAGCAGTACTTC
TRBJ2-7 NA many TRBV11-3 CASSLEKAYPQEASYEQYF TGTGCCAGCAGCTTAGAAAAGGCCTACCCCCAAGAGGCATCCTACGAGCAGTACTTC
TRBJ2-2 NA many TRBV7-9 CASSLMGTGELFF TGTGCCAGCAGCTTGATGGGTACCGGGGAGCTGTTTTTT
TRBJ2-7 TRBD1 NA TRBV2 CASSGRGLEQYF TGTGCCAGCAGTGGCAGGGGGCTCGAGCAGTACTTC
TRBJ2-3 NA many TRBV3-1 CASSPTGRRDTQYF TGTGCCAGCAGTCCTACCGGTCGGAGAGATACGCAGTATTTT
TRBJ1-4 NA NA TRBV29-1 CSVEEGWSSNEKLFF TGCAGCGTTGAAGAGGGCTGGTCGTCTAATGAAAAACTGTTTTTT
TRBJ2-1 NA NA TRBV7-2 CASSLIRNEQFF TGTGCCAGCAGCTTGATCCGCAATGAGCAGTTCTTC
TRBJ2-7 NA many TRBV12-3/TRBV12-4 CASSLDGEQYF TGTGCCAGCAGTTTAGATGGCGAGCAGTACTTC
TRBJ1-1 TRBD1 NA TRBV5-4 CASSLAGQTLVEAFF TGTGCCAGCAGCTTGGCGGGACAGACTTTGGTAGAAGCTTTCTTT
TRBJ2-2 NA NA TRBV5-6 CASSFSTREATGELFF TGTGCCAGCAGCTTTTCTACGCGAGAGGCCACCGGGGAGCTGTTTTTT
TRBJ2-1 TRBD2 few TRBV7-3 CASSVGTSRFREQFF TGTGCCAGCAGCGTAGGGACTAGCCGGTTCCGTGAGCAGTTCTTC
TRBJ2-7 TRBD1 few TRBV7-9 CASSLSTGGVSEQYF TGTGCCAGCAGCTTATCCACAGGGGGTGTTTCCGAGCAGTACTTC
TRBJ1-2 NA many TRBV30 CAWSGPGQYGYTF TGTGCCTGGAGTGGACCAGGACAGTATGGCTACACCTTC
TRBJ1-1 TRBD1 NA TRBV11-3 CASSMTGGLGLWTEAFF TGTGCCAGCAGCATGACAGGGGGATTAGGTTTGTGGACTGAAGCTTTCTTT
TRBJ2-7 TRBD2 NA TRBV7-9 CASSAGTSGRGHNEQYF TGTGCCAGCAGCGCCGGGACTAGCGGGAGGGGTCACAATGAGCAGTACTTC
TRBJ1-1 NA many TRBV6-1 CASSVQVYTEAFF TGTGCCAGCAGTGTACAGGTCTACACTGAAGCTTTCTTT
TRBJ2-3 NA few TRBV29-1 CSVEDIRFSDTQYF TGCAGCGTTGAAGACATCCGTTTTTCAGATACGCAGTATTTT
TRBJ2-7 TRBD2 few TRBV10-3 CAISIGLATASPYEQYF TGTGCCATCAGTATTGGACTAGCCACCGCTTCCCCATACGAGCAGTACTTC
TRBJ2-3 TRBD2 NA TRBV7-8 CASSPRTSVADTQYF TGTGCCAGCAGCCCTAGGACTAGCGTGGCAGATACGCAGTATTTT
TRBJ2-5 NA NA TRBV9 CASSTTSFQETQYF TGTGCCAGCAGCACAACTAGTTTCCAAGAGACCCAGTACTTC
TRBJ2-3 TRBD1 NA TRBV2 CASSGFMGRQGATTDTQYF TGTGCCAGCAGCGGATTTATGGGGCGCCAGGGGGCGACCACAGATACGCAGTATTTT
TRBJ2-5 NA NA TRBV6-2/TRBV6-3 CASSSLGETQETQYF TGTGCCAGCAGTTCTCTAGGAGAAACCCAAGAGACCCAGTACTTC
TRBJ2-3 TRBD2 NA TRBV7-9 CASSFLAGVSDTQYF TGTGCCAGCAGCTTTTTAGCGGGAGTTTCAGATACGCAGTATTTT
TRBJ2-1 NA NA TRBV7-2 CASSLSKTGGQFF TGTGCCAGCAGCTTGAGCAAGACAGGTGGGCAGTTCTTC
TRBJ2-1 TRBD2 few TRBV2 CASSEALRGRVNEQFF TGTGCCAGCAGTGAAGCGCTTCGAGGGAGGGTTAATGAGCAGTTCTTC
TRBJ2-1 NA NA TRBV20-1 CSARGVLGESSYNEQFF TGCAGTGCTAGAGGCGTCCTGGGGGAAAGCTCCTACAATGAGCAGTTCTTC
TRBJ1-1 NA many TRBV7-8 CASRSDLGTEAFF TGTGCCAGCAGGTCGGATCTGGGCACTGAAGCTTTCTTT
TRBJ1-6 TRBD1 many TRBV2 CASRDGQGHSPLHF TGTGCCAGCAGAGATGGACAGGGACATTCACCCCTCCACTTT
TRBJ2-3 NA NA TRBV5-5 CASSSARMAGSNLDTQYF TGTGCCAGCAGCTCGGCCCGGATGGCGGGTTCGAACCTGGATACGCAGTATTTT
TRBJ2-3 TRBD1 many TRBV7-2 CASSLEGDRDDTQYF TGTGCCAGCAGCTTAGAGGGCGACAGGGACGATACGCAGTATTTT
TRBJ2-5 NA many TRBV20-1 CSARDARSSQETQYF TGCAGTGCTAGAGATGCTCGGAGTTCACAAGAGACCCAGTACTTC
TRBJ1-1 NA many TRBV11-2 CASSRERGGGTEAFF TGTGCCAGCAGCCGGGAGAGGGGCGGCGGCACTGAAGCTTTCTTT